This is a list of T cell receptor beta chains from one sample in a study of beta chain features in type 1 diabetes. Produced via immunoSEQ multiplex PCR; TCRdb's table is partial and in-frame only. The table lists around 280,000 clones, roughly 15% of them singletons, with 0.015% to 0.017% in the top ten. Sequenced sample: naive CD4+ T cells from blood. These receptors were collected from a man in his late teens or twenties with type 1 diabetes. The CDR3 runs from the conserved cysteine through the conserved F or W. D genes are given only for firm matches. Part of the rows lack a size; the others show once, few, many or a class for expanded clones.

>TRBV25-1|TRBJ2-5|NA|few
TGTGCCAGCAGTGGACTCAGGGGAGGGGAGACCCAGTACTTC
CASSGLRGGETQYF
>TRBV7-2|TRBJ1-2|NA|NA
TGTGCCAGCAGCCCGCCAGGGCTCCCCGGCGGCTACACCTTC
CASSPPGLPGGYTF
>TRBV19|TRBJ1-1|NA|once
TGTGCCAGTAGTACGCTACAAGGGAGGGGGAACACTGAAGCTTTCTTT
CASSTLQGRGNTEAFF
>TRBV18|TRBJ2-6|TRBD2|NA
TGTGCCAGCTCACCTCGGCTAGCGGCGCGCTCTGGGGCCAACGTCCTGACTTTC
CASSPRLAARSGANVLTF
>TRBV15|TRBJ2-6|TRBD1|NA
TGTGCCACCAGCAGAGCTAACAGGGGCTCTGGGGCCAACGTCCTGACTTTC
CATSRANRGSGANVLTF
>TRBV19|TRBJ2-3|TRBD1|few
TGTGCCAGTAGGTTACAGGGGCAAGGTACGCAGTATTTT
CASRLQGQGTQYF
>TRBV29-1|TRBJ2-3|TRBD2|NA
TGCAGCGTCATCCGGACTAGCGGGAGTTCAGATACGCAGTATTTT
CSVIRTSGSSDTQYF
>TRBV28|TRBJ2-3|NA|few
TGTGCCAGCAGCCCCCGGCGGACTAGCACAGATACGCAGTATTTT
CASSPRRTSTDTQYF
>TRBV5-5|TRBJ2-2|TRBD2|few
TGTGCCAGCAGCCTAGGACTAGCGGGGACCGGGGAGCTGTTTTTT
CASSLGLAGTGELFF
>TRBV14|TRBJ2-1|TRBD2|few
TGTGCCAGCAGCCCAGCGGGAGGCGCTGAGCAGTTCTTC
CASSPAGGAEQFF
>TRBV25-1|TRBJ2-2|NA|NA
TGTGCCAGCAGTGTGGGGGCGGCGTACACCGGGGAGCTGTTTTTT
CASSVGAAYTGELFF
>TRBV6-5|TRBJ2-3|TRBD2|NA
TGTGCCAGCAGTTACTCTGGCGGGAGGGGGGGATATACGCAGTATTTT
CASSYSGGRGGYTQYF
>TRBV28|TRBJ2-7|NA|few
TGTGCCAGCAGTTTGTCGGCCTACGAGCAGTACTTC
CASSLSAYEQYF